The following is a T cell receptor beta chain sequence with its context. The antigen remains unidentified. PCR involved 60 Vbeta and 13 Jbeta primers. Assay: immunoSEQ multiplex PCR; the TCRdb copy retains only in-frame clones and omits some. The sample shows 140,000 to 150,000 clones, 65% to 90% of them seen only once. The length of the CDR3 is 12 residues. V was shortened by 8 bases and J by 3 bases, with 14 bases between the two germline ends. CDR1 is GTSNPN and CDR2 is SVGIG in the germline V gene (reference sequence). It was healthy bone marrow donors who served as donors. The sample belongs to a study of cytomegalovirus exposure and HLA in healthy donors. Study background: In terms of ancestry, the Caucasian-associated cluster contained 75% to 90% of the approximately 400 genotyped donors.

Study outcomes and limitations: In an earlier analysis, productive rearrangement rates for most beta V segments clustered near 90% or 30%.

The source of this sequence is a young woman in good health and CMV-seronegative. What was sequenced was PBMCs. The chain links TRBV30 to TRBJ2-7; weak D call: TRBD2 (5 bases). The CDR3 DNA reads as TGTGCCGCCTCCCTGACTATCTACGAGCAGTACTTC. It translates to CAASLTIYEQYF. Full variable domain (remainder filled in from reference TRBV30 and TRBJ2-7): SQTIHQWPATLVQPVGSPLSLECTVEGTSNPNLYWYRQAAGRGLQLLFYSVGIGQISSEVPQNLSASRPQDRQFILSSKKLLLSDSGFYLCAASLTIYEQYFGPGTRLTVT.